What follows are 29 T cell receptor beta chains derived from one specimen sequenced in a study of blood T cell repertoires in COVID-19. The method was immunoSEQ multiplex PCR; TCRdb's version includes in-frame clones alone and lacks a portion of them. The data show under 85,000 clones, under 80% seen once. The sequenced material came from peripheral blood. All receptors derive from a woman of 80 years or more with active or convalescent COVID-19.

In DNA form, the CDR3 reads TGTGCCAGCAGCCCCTCCGGACAGGGGGCCGCCCTGAACACTGAAGCTTTCTTT. It encodes CASSPSGQGAALNTEAFF. The chain uses TRBV9 and TRBJ1-1, with TRBD1 identical over 11 bases. The CDR3 extends over 18 amino acids. V was clipped by 4 bases and J by 0 bases; unmatched bases: 11. Germline loops: CDR1 SGDLS, CDR2 YYNGEE. The whole variable domain, filled in from reference TRBV9 and TRBJ1-1, reads DSGVTQTPKHLITATGQRVTLRCSPRSGDLSVYWYQQSLDQGLQFLIQYYNGEERAKGNILERFSAQQFPDLHSELNLSSLELGDSALYFCASSPSGQGAALNTEAFFGQGTRLTVV.

In nucleotides, the CDR3 is TGTGCCAGCACGAGGGGGAATAGGGCCTCTGGAAACACCATATATTTT. It yields the protein CASTRGNRASGNTIYF. The genes are TRBV19 and TRBJ1-3; tentatively, D is TRBD1 (6 bases). In germline, CDR1 is LNHDA, CDR2 SQIVND (reference sequence). CDR3 length: 16 residues. V was cut by 9 bases and J by 0 bases, with 18 bases left in between.

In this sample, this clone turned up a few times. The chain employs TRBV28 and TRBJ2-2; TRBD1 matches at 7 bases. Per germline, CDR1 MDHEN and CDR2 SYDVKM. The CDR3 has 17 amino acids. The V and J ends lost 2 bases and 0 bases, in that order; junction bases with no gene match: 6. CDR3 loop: CASSLRQGRANTGELFF. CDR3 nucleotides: TGTGCCAGCAGTTTACGACAGGGTCGGGCGAACACCGGGGAGCTGTTTTTT.

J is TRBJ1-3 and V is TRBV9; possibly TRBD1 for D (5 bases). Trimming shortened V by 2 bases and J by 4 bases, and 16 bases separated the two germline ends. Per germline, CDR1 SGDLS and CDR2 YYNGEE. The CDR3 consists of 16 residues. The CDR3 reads CASSVQGSGAGNTIYF. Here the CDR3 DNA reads TGTGCCAGCAGCGTTCAGGGTTCTGGAGCCGGAAACACCATATATTTT.

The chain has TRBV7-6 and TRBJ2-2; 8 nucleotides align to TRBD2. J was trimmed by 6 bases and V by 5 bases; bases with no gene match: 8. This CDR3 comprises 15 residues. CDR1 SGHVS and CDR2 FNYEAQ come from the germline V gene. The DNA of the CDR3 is TGTGCCAGCAGCCCTAGGGGCGGGGGGCCCGGGGAGCTGTTTTTT. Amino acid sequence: CASSPRGGGPGELFF.

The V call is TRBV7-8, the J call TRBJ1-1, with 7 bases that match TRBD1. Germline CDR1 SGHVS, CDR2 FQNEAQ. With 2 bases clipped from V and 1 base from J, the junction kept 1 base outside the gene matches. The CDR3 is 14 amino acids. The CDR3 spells CASSLKGANTEAFF. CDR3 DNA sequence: TGTGCCAGCAGCTTAAAGGGGGCGAACACTGAAGCTTTCTTT.

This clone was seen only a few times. This CDR3 reads CASSLAQTGAGYGYTF. The CDR3 DNA is TGTGCCAGCAGCTTAGCGCAGACAGGGGCTGGGTATGGCTACACCTTC. V is TRBV7-2 and J is TRBJ1-2; 8 positions match TRBD1. Trimming removed 0 bases from V and 5 bases from J; junction bases left unmatched: 8. Germline lookup yields CDR1 SGHTA and CDR2 FQGNSA. The CDR3 extends over 16 amino acids.

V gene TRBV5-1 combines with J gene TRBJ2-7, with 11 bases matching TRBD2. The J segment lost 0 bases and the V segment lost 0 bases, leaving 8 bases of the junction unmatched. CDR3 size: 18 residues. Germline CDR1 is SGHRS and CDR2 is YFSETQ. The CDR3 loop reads CASSLETSGGRSSYEQYF. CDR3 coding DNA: TGCGCCAGCAGCTTGGAAACTAGCGGGGGCCGTAGCTCCTACGAGCAGTACTTC.

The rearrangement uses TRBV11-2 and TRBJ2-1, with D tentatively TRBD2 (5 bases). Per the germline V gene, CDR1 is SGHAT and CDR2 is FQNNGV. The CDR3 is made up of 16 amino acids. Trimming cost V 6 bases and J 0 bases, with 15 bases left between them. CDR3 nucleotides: TGTGCCAGCAGTTCGGCGGGTCAAAGCTCCTACAATGAGCAGTTCTTC. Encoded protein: CASSSAGQSSYNEQFF.

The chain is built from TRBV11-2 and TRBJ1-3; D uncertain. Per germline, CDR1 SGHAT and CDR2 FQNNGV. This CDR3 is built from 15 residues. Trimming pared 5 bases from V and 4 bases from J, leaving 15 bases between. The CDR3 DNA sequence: TGTGCCAGCAGCCTCAGGTCCCAAGTAGGAAACACCATATATTTT. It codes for CASSLRSQVGNTIYF.

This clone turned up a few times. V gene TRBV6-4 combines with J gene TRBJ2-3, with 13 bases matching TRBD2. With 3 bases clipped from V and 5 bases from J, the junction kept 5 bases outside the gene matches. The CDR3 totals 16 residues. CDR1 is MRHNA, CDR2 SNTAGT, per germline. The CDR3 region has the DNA TGTGCCAGCAGTGAACAACTAGCGGGGGGGCAAGATACGCAGTATTTT. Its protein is CASSEQLAGGQDTQYF.

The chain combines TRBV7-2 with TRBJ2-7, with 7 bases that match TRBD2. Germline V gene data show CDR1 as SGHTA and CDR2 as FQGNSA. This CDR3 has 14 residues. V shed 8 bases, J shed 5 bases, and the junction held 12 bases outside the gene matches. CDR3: CASRSGGGVHEQYF. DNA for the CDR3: TGTGCCAGCCGCAGTGGCGGGGGAGTCCACGAGCAGTACTTC.

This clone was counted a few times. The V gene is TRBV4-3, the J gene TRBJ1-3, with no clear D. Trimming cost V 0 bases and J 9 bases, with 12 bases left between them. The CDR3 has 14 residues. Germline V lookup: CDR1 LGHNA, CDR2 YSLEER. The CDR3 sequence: CASSQDLGDSTIYF. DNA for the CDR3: TGCGCCAGCAGCCAAGATCTCGGGGATAGCACCATATATTTT.

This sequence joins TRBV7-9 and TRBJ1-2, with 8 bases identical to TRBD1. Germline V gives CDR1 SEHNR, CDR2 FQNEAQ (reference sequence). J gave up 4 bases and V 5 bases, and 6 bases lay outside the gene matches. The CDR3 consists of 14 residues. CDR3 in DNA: TGTGCCAGCAGCCACCCAGGGGGCGCCTATGGCTACACCTTC. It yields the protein CASSHPGGAYGYTF.

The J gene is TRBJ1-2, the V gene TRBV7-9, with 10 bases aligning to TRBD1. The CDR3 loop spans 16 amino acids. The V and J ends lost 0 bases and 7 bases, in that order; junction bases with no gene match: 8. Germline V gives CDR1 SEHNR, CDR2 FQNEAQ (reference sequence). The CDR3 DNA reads TGTGCCAGCAGCTTAGCTGGGGGACAGGGGTTTGGTGGCTACACCTTC. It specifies CASSLAGGQGFGGYTF.

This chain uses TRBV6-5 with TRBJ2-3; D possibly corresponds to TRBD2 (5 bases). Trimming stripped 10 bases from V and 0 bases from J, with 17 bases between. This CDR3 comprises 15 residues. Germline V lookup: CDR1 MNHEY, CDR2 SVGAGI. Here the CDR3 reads CATKLGRTSTDTQYF. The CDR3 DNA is TGTGCCACCAAGTTGGGCCGGACTAGCACAGATACGCAGTATTTT.

The CDR3 DNA is TGTGCCAGCAGCTCAGGGGCGAACACTGAAGCTTTCTTT. This codes for CASSSGANTEAFF. The chain employs TRBV5-4 and TRBJ1-1, with D tentatively TRBD1 (6 bases). In germline, CDR1 is SGHNT, CDR2 YYREEE (reference sequence). CDR3 length equals 13 residues. Trimming pared 3 bases from V and 1 base from J, leaving 7 bases between.

CDR3 residues: CASSYRGSNQPQHF. CDR3 nucleotides: TGTGCCAGCAGCTATAGGGGGAGCAATCAGCCCCAGCATTTT. The chain uses TRBV6-6 and TRBJ1-5; the D gene is possibly TRBD1 (6 bases). Trimming left V 6 bases short and J 1 base short, with 10 bases between. Germline values: CDR1 MNHNY, CDR2 SVGAGI (reference sequence). This CDR3 is 14 amino acids long.

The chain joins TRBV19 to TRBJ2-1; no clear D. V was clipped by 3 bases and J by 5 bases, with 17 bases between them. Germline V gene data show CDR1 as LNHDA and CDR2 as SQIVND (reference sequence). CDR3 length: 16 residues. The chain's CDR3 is CASSMKSAGPDNEQFF. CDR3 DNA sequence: TGTGCCAGTAGTATGAAGTCGGCAGGCCCGGACAATGAGCAGTTCTTC.

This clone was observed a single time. The DNA of the CDR3 is TGTGCCACCAGTGAAAGAACCCGACAGGGGGTCGGCGAGACCCAGTACTTC. Translated: CATSERTRQGVGETQYF. This rearrangement joins TRBV24-1 to TRBJ2-5; 9 bases align to TRBD1. The V and J ends lost 4 bases and 5 bases, in that order; junction bases with no gene match: 13. Per the germline V gene, CDR1 is KGHDR and CDR2 is SFDVKD. The CDR3 contains 17 residues.

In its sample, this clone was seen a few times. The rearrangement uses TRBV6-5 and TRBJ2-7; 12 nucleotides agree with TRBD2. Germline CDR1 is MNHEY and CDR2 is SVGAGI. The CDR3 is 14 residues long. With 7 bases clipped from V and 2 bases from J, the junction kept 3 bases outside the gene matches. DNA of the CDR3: TGTGCCAGCAACCCTAGCGGGGGGGCCTACGAGCAGTACTTC. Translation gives CASNPSGGAYEQYF.

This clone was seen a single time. CDR3 region: CASSLVPSLETQYF. CDR3 nucleotides: TGTGCCAGCAGCTTAGTGCCTAGCTTAGAGACCCAGTACTTC. The gene calls are TRBV13 and TRBJ2-5; perhaps TRBD2 as D (5 bases). V dropped 1 base and J dropped 4 bases, with 10 bases sitting between them. The CDR3 runs 14 residues. The germline CDR1 and CDR2 sequences are PRHDT and FYEKMQ (reference sequence).

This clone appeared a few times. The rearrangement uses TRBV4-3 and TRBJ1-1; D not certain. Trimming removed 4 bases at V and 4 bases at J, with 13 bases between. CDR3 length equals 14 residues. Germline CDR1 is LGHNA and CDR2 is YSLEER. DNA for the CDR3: TGCGCCAGCAGCCCTCTACTTAATGGCACTGAAGCTTTCTTT. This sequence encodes CASSPLLNGTEAFF.

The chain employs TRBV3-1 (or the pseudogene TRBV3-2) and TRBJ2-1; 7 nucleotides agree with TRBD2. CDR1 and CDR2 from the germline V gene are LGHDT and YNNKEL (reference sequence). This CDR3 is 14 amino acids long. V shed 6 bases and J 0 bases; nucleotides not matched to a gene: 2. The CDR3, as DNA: TGTGCCAGCAGGGGGGGGGACTCCTACAATGAGCAGTTCTTC. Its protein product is CASRGGDSYNEQFF.

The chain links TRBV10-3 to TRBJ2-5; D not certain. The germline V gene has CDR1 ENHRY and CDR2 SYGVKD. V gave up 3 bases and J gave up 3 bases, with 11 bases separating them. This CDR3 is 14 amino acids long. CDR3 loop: CAISEAGSEETQYF. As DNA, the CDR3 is TGTGCCATCAGTGAAGCAGGTTCGGAAGAGACCCAGTACTTC.

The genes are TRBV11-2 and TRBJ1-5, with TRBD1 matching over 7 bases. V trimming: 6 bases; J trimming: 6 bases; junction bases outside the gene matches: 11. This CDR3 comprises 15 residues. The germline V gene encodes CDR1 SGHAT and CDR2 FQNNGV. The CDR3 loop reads CASRGPYRGFQPQHF. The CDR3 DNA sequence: TGTGCCAGCAGAGGGCCGTACAGGGGATTTCAGCCCCAGCATTTT.

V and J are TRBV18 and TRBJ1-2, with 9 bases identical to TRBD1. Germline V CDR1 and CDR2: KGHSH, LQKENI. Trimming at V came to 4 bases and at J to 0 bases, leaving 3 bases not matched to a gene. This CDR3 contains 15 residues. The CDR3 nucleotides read TGTGCCAGCTCACTTGGACAGGGGACTAACTATGGCTACACCTTC. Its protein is CASSLGQGTNYGYTF.

This CDR3 reads CASSADNLGDTQYF. The DNA of the CDR3 is TGCGCCAGCAGCGCGGACAACCTAGGGGATACGCAGTATTTT. V is TRBV5-1 and J is TRBJ2-3; weak D call: TRBD1 (5 bases). The V and J ends lost 4 bases and 6 bases respectively, with 15 bases between them. Germline loops: CDR1 SGHRS, CDR2 YFSETQ. The CDR3 extends over 14 amino acids.

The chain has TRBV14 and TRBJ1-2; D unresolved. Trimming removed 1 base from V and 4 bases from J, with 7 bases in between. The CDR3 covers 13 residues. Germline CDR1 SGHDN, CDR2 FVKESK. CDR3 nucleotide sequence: TGTGCCAGCAGCCAAGTACCGGGCTATGGCTACACCTTC. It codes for CASSQVPGYGYTF.